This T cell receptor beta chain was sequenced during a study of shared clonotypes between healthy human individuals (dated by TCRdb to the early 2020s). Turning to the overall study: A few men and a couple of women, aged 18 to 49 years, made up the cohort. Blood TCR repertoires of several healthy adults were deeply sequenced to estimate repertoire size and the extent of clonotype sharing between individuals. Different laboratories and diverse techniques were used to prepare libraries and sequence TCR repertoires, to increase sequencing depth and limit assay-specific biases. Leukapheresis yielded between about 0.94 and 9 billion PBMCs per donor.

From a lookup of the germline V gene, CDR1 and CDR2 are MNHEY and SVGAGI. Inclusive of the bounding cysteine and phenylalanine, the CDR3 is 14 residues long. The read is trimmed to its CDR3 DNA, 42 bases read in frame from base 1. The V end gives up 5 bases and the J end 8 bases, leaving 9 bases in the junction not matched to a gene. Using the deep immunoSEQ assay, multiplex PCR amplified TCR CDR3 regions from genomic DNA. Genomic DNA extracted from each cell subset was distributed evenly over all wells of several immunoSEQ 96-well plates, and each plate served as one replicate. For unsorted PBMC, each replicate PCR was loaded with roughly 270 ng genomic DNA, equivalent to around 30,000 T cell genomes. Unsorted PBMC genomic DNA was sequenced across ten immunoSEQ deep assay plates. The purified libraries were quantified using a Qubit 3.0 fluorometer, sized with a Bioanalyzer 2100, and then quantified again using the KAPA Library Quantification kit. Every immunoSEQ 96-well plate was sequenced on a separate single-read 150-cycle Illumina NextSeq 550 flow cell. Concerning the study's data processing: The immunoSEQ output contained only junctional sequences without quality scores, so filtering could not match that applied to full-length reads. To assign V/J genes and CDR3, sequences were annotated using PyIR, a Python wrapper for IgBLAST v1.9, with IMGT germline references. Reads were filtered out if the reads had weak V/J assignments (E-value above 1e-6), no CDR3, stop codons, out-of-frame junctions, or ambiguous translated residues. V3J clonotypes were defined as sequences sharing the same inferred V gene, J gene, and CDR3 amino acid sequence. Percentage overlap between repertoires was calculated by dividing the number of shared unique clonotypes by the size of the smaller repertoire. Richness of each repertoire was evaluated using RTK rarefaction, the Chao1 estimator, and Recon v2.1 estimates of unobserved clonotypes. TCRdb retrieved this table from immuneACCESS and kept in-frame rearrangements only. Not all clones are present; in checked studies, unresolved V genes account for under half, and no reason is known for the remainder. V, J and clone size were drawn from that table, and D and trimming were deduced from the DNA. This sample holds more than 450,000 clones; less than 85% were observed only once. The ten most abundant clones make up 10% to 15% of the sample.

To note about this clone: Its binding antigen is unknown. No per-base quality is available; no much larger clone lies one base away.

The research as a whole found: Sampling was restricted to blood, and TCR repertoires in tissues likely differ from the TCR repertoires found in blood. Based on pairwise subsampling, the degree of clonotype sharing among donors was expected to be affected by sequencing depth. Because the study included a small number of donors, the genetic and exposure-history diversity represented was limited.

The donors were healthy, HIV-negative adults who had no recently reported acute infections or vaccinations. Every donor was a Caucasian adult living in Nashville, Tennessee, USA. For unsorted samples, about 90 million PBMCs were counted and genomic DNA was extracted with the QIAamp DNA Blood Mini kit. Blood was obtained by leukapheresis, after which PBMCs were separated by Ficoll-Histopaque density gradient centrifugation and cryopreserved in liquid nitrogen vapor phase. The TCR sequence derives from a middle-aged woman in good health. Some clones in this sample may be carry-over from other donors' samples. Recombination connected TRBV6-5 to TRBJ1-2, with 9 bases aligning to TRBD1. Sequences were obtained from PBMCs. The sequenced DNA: TGTGCCAGCAGTACGTGGGACAGGGCGGGCGGCTACACCTTC. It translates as CASSTWDRAGGYTF.